The source of this TCR beta chain is a study of EBV T-cell therapy then PD-1 blockade in nasopharyngeal carcinoma (dated by TCRdb to the early 2020s). This clone was recorded once. This clone's antigen is unknown. One base away there is no much larger clone; base qualities are not given. Read against the paper, the sample's treatment or condition label means: AdE1-LMPpoly-expanded autologous EBV-specific T-cell therapy followed by anti-PD-1 nivolumab. The CDR3 runs 12 residues from the cysteine to the phenylalanine. Of all the DNA, just the CDR3 is kept, 36 bases in frame from base 1. V is cut by 6 bases and J by 0 bases, and the space between the germline ends is 6 bases. The germline V gene yields SGHRS for CDR1 and YFSETQ for CDR2. Genomic DNA was extracted from sorted cells using the Qiagen DNeasy Kit. The immunoSEQ platform was used for deep sequencing of the TCR beta chain. Per the source publication's procedure: Repertoire data analysis was performed with the immunoSEQ Analyzer software. TCRdb took this table from immuneACCESS and kept in-frame rearrangements with V and J called. Such tables lack part of the clones; where checked against another copy, unresolved V genes explain under half of the gap, and the rest is unexplained. V and J calls and clone size follow that table, whereas D and trimming were derived from the DNA. The sample table records roughly 20,000 clones; roughly 83% of these occur just once. The top ten constitute 30% to 40% of the sample.

The source was CD8+ T cells from blood, collected around day 33 from a patient whose treatment included autologous EBV-specific T cells and nivolumab. The rearrangement joined TRBV5-1 to TRBJ1-1, with an unclear D gene assignment. The TCR comes from a man aged 40-55 years with nasopharyngeal carcinoma. CDR3 reads: CASNDMNTEAFF. The DNA sequence reads TGCGCCAGCAACGATATGAACACTGAAGCTTTCTTT.